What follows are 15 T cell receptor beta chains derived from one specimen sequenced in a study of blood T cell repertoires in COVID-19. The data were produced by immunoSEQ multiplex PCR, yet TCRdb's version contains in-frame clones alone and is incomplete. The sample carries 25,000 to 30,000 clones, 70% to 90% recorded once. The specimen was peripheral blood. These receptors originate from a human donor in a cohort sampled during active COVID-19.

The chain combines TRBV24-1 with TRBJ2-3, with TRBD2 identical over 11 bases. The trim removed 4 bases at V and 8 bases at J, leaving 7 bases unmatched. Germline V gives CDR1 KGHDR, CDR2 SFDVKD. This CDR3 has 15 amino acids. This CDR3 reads CATSDQTSGMGTQYF. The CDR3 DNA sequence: TGTGCCACCAGTGACCAGACTAGCGGGATGGGTACGCAGTATTTT.

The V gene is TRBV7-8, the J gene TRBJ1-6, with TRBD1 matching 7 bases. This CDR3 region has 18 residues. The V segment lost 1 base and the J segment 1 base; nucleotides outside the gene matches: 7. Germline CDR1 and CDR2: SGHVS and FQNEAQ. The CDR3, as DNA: TGTGCCAGCAGCTTAGTAAGGGACAGAGGGTCCTATAATTCACCCCTCCACTTT. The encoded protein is CASSLVRDRGSYNSPLHF.

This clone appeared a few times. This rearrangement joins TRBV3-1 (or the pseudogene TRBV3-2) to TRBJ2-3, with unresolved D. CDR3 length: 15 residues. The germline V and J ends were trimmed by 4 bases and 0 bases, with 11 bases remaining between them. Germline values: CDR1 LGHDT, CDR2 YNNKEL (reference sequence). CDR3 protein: CASSPALTSTDTQYF. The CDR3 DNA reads TGTGCCAGCAGCCCAGCGCTCACTAGCACAGATACGCAGTATTTT.

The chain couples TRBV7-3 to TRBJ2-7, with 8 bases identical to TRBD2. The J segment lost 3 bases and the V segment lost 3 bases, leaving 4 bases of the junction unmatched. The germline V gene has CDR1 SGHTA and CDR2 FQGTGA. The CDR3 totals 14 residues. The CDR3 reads CASSLKAGGYEQYF. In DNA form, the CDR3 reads TGTGCCAGCAGCTTGAAGGCGGGAGGCTACGAGCAGTACTTC.

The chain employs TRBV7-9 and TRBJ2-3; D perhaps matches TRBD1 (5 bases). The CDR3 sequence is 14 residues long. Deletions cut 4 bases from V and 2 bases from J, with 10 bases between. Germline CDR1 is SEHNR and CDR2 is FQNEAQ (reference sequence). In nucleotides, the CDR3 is TGTGCCAGCAGCTCGTGGACATTCACAGATACGCAGTATTTT. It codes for CASSSWTFTDTQYF.

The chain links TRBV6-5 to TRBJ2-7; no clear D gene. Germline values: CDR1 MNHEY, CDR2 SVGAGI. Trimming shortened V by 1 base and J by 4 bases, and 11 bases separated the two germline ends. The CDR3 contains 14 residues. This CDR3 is CASSYFLGPYEQYF. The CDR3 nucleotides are TGTGCCAGCAGTTACTTCCTAGGCCCTTACGAGCAGTACTTC.

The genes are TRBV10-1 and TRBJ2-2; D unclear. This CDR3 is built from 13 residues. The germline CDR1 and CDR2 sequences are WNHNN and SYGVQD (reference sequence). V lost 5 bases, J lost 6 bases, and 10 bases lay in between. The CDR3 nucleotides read TGCGCCAGCAGTCCAGGTCAGGCCGGGGAGCTGTTTTTT. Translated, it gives CASSPGQAGELFF.

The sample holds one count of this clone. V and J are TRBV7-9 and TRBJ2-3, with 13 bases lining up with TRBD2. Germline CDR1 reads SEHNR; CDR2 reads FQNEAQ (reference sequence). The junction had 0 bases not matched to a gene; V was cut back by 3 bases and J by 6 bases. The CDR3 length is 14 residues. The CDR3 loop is CASSLTSGRDTQYF. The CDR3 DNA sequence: TGTGCCAGCAGCTTGACTAGCGGGAGGGATACGCAGTATTTT.

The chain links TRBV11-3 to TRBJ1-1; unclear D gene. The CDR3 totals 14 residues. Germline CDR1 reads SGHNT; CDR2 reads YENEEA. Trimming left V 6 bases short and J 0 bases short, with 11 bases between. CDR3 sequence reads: CASSKTDMNTEAFF. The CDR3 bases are TGTGCCAGCAGTAAGACCGACATGAACACTGAAGCTTTCTTT.

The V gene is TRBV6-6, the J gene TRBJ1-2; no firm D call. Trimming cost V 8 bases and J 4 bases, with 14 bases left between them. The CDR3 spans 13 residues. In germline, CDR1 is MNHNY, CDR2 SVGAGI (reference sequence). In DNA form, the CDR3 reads TGTGCCAGCTCCCAGGCAGTAGGCTATGGCTACACCTTC. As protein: CASSQAVGYGYTF.

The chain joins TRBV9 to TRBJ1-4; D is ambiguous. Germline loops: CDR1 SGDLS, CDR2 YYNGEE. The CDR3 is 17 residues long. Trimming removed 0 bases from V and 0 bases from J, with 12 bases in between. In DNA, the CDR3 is TGTGCCAGCAGCGTAGGACGGGTCCCCCCAACTAATGAAAAACTGTTTTTT. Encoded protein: CASSVGRVPPTNEKLFF.

The CDR3 is CAISTENPGANVLTF. The CDR3 nucleotides are TGTGCCATCAGCACGGAGAACCCTGGGGCCAACGTCCTGACTTTC. The rearrangement uses TRBV10-3 and TRBJ2-6; D unclear. Trimming stripped 6 bases from V and 2 bases from J, with 11 bases between. The CDR3 contains 15 residues. Germline V gene lookup returns CDR1 ENHRY and CDR2 SYGVKD.

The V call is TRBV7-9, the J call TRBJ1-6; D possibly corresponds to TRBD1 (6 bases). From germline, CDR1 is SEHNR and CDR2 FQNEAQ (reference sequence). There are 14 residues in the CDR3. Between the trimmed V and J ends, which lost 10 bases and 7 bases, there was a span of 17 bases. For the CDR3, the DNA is TGTGCCACTGCCACAGGGTCCGAGAATTCACCCCTCCACTTT. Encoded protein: CATATGSENSPLHF.

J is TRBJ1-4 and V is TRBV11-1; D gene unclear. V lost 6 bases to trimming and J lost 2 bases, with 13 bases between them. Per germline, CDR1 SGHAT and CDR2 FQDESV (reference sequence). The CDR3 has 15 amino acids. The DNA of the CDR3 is TGTGCCAGCAGTTCGGCGGGTGCCACTAATGAAAAACTGTTTTTT. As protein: CASSSAGATNEKLFF. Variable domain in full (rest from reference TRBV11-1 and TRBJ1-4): EAEVAQSPRYKITEKSQAVAFWCDPISGHATLYWYRQILGQGPELLVQFQDESVVDDSQLPKDRFSAERLKGVDSTLKIQPAELGDSAMYLCASSSAGATNEKLFFGSGTQLSVL.

CDR3 DNA sequence: TGTGCCAGCAGCCAAGGACCCCAGGGATCTAGCACAGATACGCAGTATTTT. As protein: CASSQGPQGSSTDTQYF. The chain is built from TRBV14 and TRBJ2-3; possibly TRBD1 for D (5 bases). CDR3 size: 17 residues. V lost 1 base and J 0 bases, leaving 14 bases between the germline ends. CDR1 SGHDN and CDR2 FVKESK come from the germline V gene.